This T cell receptor (beta chain) was observed in a study of T-cell reconstitution after alpha-beta-depleted transplantation in children. Within the sample, this clonotype is medium-sized (0.01 to 0.1%). The target antigen is unknown. The study, taken as a whole, reports: As was reported, about two months after transplant, alpha-beta T cells came from several hundred expanded graft clones. Newly generated T cells supplied most T-cell counts and diversity one year post-transplant. It was surviving recipient T cells and thymic progenitors that gave some patients high TCRbeta diversity at day 60.

Unique molecular identifiers were used in preparing the TCRbeta library. Via MiXCR, TCRdb re-called the PCR reads, giving one row per CDR3 protein. This table holds about 32,000 distinct CDR3 sequences, around 6.6% found once. In germline, CDR1 is SGHRS, CDR2 YFSETQ. Trimming took off 0 bases at V and 0 bases at J, with 10 bases between the two ends. The CDR3 loop spans 16 amino acids. The chain combines TRBV5-1 with TRBJ2-1; no clear D. The starting material was peripheral blood, obtained 60 days after TCRalphabeta/CD19-depleted stem cell transplant. The clonotype originates from a child under two years old who had a stem cell transplant for acute myeloid leukemia, so the T cells may come from the graft donor. The CDR3 spells CASSLVGHGSYNEQFF. DNA for the CDR3: TGCGCCAGCAGCTTGGTTGGCCACGGCTCCTACAATGAGCAGTTCTTC.